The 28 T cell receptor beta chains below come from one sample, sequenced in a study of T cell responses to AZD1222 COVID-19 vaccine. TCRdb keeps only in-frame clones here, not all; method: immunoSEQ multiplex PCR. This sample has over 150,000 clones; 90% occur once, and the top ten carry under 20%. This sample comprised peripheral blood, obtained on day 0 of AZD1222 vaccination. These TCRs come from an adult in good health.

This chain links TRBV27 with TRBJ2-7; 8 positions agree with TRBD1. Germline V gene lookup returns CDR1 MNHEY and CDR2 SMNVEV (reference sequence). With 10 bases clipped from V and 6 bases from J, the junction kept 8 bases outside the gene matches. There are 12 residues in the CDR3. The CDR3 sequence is CATGDRSGEQYF. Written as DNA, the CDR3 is TGTGCCACCGGGGACAGGAGCGGCGAGCAGTACTTC.

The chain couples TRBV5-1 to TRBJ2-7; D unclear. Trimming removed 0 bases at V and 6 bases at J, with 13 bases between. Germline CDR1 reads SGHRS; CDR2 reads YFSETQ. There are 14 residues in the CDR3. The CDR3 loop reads CASSLEVGFGEQYF. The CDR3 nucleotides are TGCGCCAGCAGCTTGGAAGTGGGGTTCGGCGAGCAGTACTTC.

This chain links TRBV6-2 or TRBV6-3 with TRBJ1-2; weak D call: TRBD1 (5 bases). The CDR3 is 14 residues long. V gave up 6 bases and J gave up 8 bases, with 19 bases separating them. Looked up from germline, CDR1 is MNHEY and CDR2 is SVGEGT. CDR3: CASSPPLQVRGYTF. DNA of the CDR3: TGTGCCAGCAGCCCCCCCCTACAGGTTCGGGGCTACACCTTC.

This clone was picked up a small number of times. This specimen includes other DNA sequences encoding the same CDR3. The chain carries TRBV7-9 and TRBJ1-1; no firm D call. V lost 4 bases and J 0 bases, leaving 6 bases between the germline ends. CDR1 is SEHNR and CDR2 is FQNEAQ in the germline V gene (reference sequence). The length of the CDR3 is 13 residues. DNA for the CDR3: TGTGCCAGCAGCTCACAAGTGAACACTGAAGCTTTCTTT. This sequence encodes CASSSQVNTEAFF. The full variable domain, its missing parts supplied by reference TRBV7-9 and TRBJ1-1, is DTGVSQNPRHKITKRGQNVTFRCDPISEHNRLYWYRQTLGQGPEFLTYFQNEAQLEKSRLLSDRFSAERPKGSFSTLEIQRTEQGDSAMYLCASSSQVNTEAFFGQGTRLTVV.

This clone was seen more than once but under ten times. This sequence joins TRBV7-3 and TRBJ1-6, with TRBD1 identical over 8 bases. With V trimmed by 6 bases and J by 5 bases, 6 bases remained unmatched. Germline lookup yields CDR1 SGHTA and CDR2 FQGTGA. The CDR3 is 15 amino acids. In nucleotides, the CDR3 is TGTGCCAGCAGTCCTACAGGGGGTAATAATTCACCCCTCCACTTT. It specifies CASSPTGGNNSPLHF. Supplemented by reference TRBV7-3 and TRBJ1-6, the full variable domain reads GAGVSQTPSNKVTEKGKYVELRCDPISGHTALYWYRQSLGQGPEFLIYFQGTGAADDSGLPNDRFFAVRPEGSVSTLKIQRTERGDSAVYLCASSPTGGNNSPLHFGNGTRLTVT.

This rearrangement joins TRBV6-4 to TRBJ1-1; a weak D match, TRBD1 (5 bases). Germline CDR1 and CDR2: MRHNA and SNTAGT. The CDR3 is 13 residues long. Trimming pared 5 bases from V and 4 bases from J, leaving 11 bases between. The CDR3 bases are TGTGCCAGCAGTTCGACCGGGGCCACTGAAGCTTTCTTT. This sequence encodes CASSSTGATEAFF.

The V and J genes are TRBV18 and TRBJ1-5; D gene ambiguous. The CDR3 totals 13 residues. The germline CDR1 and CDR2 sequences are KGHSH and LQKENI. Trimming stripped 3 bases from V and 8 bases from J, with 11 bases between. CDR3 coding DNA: TGTGCCAGCTCACCCCCCCACGGGGAGCCCCAGCATTTT. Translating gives CASSPPHGEPQHF.

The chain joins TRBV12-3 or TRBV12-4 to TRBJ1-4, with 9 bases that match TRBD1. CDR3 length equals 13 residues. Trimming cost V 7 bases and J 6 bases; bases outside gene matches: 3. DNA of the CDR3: TGTGCCAGCATTAGACAGGGGGATGAAAAACTGTTTTTT. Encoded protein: CASIRQGDEKLFF.

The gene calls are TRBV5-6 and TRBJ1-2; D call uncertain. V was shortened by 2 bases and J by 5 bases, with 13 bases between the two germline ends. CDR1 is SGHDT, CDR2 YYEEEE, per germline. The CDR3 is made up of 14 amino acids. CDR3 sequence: CASSFGPLAYGYTF. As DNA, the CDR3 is TGTGCCAGCAGCTTCGGCCCCCTAGCGTATGGCTACACCTTC.

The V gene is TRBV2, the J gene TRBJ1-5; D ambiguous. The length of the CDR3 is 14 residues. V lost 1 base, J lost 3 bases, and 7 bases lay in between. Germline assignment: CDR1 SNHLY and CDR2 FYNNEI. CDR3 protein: CASSEVTFNQPQHF. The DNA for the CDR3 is TGTGCCAGCAGTGAAGTAACATTCAATCAGCCCCAGCATTTT. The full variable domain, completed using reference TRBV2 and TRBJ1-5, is EPEVTQTPSHQVTQMGQEVILRCVPISNHLYFYWYRQILGQKVEFLVSFYNNEISEKSEIFDDQFSVERPDGSNFTLKIRSTKLEDSAMYFCASSEVTFNQPQHFGDGTRLSIL.

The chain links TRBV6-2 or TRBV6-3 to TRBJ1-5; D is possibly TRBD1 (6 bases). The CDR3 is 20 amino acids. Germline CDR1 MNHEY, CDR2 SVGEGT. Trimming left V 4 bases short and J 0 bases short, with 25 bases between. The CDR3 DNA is TGTGCCAGCAGTTCCATACTCAGCACAGGGCGAGCTGATAGCAATCAGCCCCAGCATTTT. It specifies CASSSILSTGRADSNQPQHF.

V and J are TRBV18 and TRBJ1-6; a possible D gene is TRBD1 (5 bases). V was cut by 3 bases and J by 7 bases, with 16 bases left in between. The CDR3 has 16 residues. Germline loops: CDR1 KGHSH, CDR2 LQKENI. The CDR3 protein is CASSPPPAGLNSPLHF. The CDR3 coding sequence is TGTGCCAGCTCACCGCCCCCCGCAGGGCTAAATTCACCCCTCCACTTT. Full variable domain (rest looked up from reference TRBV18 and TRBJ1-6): NAGVMQNPRHLVRRRGQEARLRCSPMKGHSHVYWYRQLPEEGLKFMVYLQKENIIDESGMPKERFSAEFPKEGPSILRIQQVVRGDSAAYFCASSPPPAGLNSPLHFGNGTRLTVT.

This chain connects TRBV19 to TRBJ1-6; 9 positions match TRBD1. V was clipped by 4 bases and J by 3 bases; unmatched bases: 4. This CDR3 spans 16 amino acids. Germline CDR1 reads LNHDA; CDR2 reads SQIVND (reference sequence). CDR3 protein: CASSKTGGNYNSPLHF. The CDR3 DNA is TGTGCCAGTAGTAAAACAGGGGGCAACTATAATTCACCCCTCCACTTT. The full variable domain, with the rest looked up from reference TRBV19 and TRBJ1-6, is DGGITQSPKYLFRKEGQNVTLSCEQNLNHDAMYWYRQDPGQGLRLIYYSQIVNDFQKGDIAEGYSVSREKKESFPLTVTSAQKNPTAFYLCASSKTGGNYNSPLHFGNGTRLTVT.

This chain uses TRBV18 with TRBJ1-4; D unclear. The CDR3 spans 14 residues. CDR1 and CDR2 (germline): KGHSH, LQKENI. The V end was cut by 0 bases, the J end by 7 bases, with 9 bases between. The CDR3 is CASSPPVMGEKLFF. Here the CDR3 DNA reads TGTGCCAGCTCACCACCGGTGATGGGTGAAAAACTGTTTTTT. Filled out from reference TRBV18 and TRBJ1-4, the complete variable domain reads NAGVMQNPRHLVRRRGQEARLRCSPMKGHSHVYWYRQLPEEGLKFMVYLQKENIIDESGMPKERFSAEFPKEGPSILRIQQVVRGDSAAYFCASSPPVMGEKLFFGSGTQLSVL.

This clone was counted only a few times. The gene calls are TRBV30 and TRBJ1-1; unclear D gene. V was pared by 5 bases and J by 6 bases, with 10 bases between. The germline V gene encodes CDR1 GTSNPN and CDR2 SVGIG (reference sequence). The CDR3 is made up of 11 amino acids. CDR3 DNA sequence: TGTGCCTGGGGCGAGTTTGCTGAAGCTTTCTTT. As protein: CAWGEFAEAFF.

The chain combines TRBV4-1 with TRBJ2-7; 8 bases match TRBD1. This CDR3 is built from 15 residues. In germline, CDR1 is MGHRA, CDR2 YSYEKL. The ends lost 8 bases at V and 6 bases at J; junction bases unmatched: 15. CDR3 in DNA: TGCGCCAGCTCCCGGGAGACAGGGGACCTCGTCGAGCAGTACTTC. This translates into CASSRETGDLVEQYF.

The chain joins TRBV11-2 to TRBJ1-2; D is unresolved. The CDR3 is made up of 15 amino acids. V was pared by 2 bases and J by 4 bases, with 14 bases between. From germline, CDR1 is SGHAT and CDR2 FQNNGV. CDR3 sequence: CASSLSGGGPYGYTF. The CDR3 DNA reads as TGTGCCAGCAGCTTATCAGGTGGAGGGCCCTATGGCTACACCTTC.

The CDR3: CASSYVERTYEQYF. The DNA for the CDR3 is TGTGCCAGCAGTTACGTGGAACGGACCTACGAGCAGTACTTC. The chain has TRBV6-5 and TRBJ2-7; no definite D call. The CDR3 totals 14 residues. V lost 2 bases, J lost 2 bases, and 10 bases lay in between. CDR1 is MNHEY, CDR2 SVGAGI, per germline.

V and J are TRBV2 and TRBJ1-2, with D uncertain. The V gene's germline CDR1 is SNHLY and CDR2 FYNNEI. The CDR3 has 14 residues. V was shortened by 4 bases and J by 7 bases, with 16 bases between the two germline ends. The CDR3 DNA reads TGTGCCAGCAGTGCCGACGCACCCGACGGTGGCTACACCTTC. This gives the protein CASSADAPDGGYTF. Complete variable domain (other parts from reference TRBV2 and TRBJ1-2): EPEVTQTPSHQVTQMGQEVILRCVPISNHLYFYWYRQILGQKVEFLVSFYNNEISEKSEIFDDQFSVERPDGSNFTLKIRSTKLEDSAMYFCASSADAPDGGYTFGSGTRLTVV.

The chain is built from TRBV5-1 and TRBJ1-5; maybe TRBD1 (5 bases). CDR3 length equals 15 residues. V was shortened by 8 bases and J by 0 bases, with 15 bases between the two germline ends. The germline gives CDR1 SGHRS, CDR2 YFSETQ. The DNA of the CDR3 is TGCGCCAGTAGAGTCGGGACGGATAGCAATCAGCCCCAGCATTTT. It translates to CASRVGTDSNQPQHF.

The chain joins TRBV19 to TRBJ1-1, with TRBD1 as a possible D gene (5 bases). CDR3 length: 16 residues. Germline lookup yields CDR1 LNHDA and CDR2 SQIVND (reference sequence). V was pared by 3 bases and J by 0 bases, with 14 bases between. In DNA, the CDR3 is TGTGCCAGTAGTATTCGTGACGGGGGATTGAACACTGAAGCTTTCTTT. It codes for CASSIRDGGLNTEAFF.

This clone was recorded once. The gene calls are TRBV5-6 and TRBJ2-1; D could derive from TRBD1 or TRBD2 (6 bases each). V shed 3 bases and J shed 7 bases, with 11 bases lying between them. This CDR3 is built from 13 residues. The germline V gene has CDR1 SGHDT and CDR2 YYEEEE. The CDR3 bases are TGTGCCAGCAGCTGGAGGGGGGTTAATGAGCAGTTCTTC. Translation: CASSWRGVNEQFF.

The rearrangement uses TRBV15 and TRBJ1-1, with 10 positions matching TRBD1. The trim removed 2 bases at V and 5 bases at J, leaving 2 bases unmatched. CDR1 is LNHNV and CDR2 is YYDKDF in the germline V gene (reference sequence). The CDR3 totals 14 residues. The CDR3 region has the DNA TGTGCCACCAGCAGACGGGACAGGGGAACTGAAGCTTTCTTT. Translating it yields CATSRRDRGTEAFF.

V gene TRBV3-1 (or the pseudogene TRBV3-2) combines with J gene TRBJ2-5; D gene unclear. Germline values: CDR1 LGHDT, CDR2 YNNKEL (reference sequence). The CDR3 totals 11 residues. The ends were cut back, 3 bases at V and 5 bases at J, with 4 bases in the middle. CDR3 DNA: TGTGCCAGCAGCCAGAGGGAGACCCAGTACTTC. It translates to CASSQRETQYF.

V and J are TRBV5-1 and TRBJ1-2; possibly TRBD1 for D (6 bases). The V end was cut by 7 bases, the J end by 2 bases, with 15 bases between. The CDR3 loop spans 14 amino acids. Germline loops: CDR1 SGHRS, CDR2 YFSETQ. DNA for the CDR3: TGCGCCAGCTCAACCCTTGGACAGAACTATGGCTACACCTTC. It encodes CASSTLGQNYGYTF.

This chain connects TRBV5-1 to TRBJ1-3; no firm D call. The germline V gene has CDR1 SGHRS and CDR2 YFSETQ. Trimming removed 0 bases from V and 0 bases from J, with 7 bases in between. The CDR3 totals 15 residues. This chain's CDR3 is CASSLGRSSGNTIYF. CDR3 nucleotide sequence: TGCGCCAGCAGCTTGGGGCGTAGCTCTGGAAACACCATATATTTT.

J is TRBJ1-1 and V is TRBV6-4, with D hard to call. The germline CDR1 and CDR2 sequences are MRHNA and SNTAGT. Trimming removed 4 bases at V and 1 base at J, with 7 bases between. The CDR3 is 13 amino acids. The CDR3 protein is CASSAGKNTEAFF. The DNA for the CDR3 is TGTGCCAGCAGTGCGGGTAAGAACACTGAAGCTTTCTTT.

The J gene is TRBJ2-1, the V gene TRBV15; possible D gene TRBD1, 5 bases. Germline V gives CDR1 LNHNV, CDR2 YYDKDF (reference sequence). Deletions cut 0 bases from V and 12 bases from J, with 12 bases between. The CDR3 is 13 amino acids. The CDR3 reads CATSRDQGHSQFF. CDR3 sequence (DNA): TGTGCCACCAGCAGAGACCAAGGACACTCGCAGTTCTTC.